Listed below are T cell receptor beta chains from one sample, sequenced in a study of blood T cell repertoires in COVID-19. Measured with immunoSEQ multiplex PCR; TCRdb has only the in-frame clones, and not every one. The sample records roughly 150,000 clones, about nine tenths being singletons. Sequences were obtained from PBMCs or T cells enriched from blood (not recorded which). These TCRs come from a woman between 40 and 50 years old who had been exposed to COVID-19. The CDR3 runs from the conserved cysteine through the conserved F or W. Each record gives: D gene, J gene, V gene, CDR3 protein, CDR3 DNA. D genes are given only for firm matches.

>TRBD2|TRBJ2-2|TRBV5-8
CASSTGLAGGSNTGELFF
TGTGCCAGCAGCACAGGACTAGCGGGGGGCTCGAACACCGGGGAGCTGTTTTTT
>NA|TRBJ2-7|TRBV27
CASSRGVQYEQYF
TGTGCCAGCAGTCGCGGCGTACAATACGAGCAGTACTTC
>TRBD2|TRBJ2-3|TRBV4-2
CASSQVIPGGTDTQYF
TGTGCCAGCAGCCAAGTCATACCGGGAGGGACAGATACGCAGTATTTT
>NA|TRBJ1-1|TRBV5-4
CASQRGGTAFF
TGTGCCAGCCAGCGGGGGGGGACCGCTTTCTTT
>NA|TRBJ1-5|TRBV7-9
CASSLEYQPQHF
TGTGCCAGCAGCCTGGAGTATCAGCCCCAGCATTTT
>NA|TRBJ1-5|TRBV12-3/TRBV12-4
CASSWEPDQPQHF
TGTGCCAGCAGTTGGGAGCCCGATCAGCCCCAGCATTTT
>TRBD2|TRBJ2-5|TRBV4-1
CASSQDLAGGLETQYF
TGCGCCAGCAGCCAAGATCTAGCGGGAGGCCTAGAGACCCAGTACTTC
>NA|TRBJ1-2|TRBV28
CASSNTGQRSYGYTF
TGTGCCAGCAGTAACACTGGACAGCGATCCTATGGCTACACCTTC
>TRBD1|TRBJ2-5|TRBV7-9
CASSFGNRDRGETQYF
TGTGCCAGCAGCTTTGGGAACCGGGACAGGGGAGAGACCCAGTACTTC
>TRBD2|TRBJ2-7|TRBV4-1
CASRRTSGTYEQYF
TGCGCCAGCAGACGGACTAGCGGGACATACGAGCAGTACTTC
>TRBD2|TRBJ2-6|TRBV6-2/TRBV6-3
CASSLGGSGANVLTF
TGTGCCAGCAGTTTGGGAGGGTCTGGGGCCAACGTCCTGACTTTC
>TRBD1|TRBJ1-3|TRBV7-9
CASSVGSWDSNTIYF
TGTGCCAGCAGCGTAGGGAGCTGGGACAGTAACACCATATATTTT
>NA|TRBJ2-1|TRBV7-2
CASRESASSYNEQFF
TGTGCCAGCAGGGAAAGCGCGAGCTCCTACAATGAGCAGTTCTTC
>NA|TRBJ1-6|TRBV4-1
CASSPPDGYKERGSPLHF
TGCGCCAGCAGCCCCCCGGATGGGTATAAGGAAAGGGGTTCACCCCTCCACTTT
>TRBD1|TRBJ2-7|TRBV7-2
CASSRRQGADEQYF
TGTGCCAGCAGCCGTAGACAGGGGGCAGACGAGCAGTACTTC
>NA|TRBJ2-1|TRBV29-1
CSVEGQNNEQFF
TGCAGCGTTGAAGGACAAAACAATGAGCAGTTCTTC
>NA|TRBJ2-5|TRBV6-5
CASLSGAETQYF
TGTGCCAGCCTTTCGGGTGCGGAGACCCAGTACTTC
>NA|TRBJ2-5|TRBV11-2
CASSWLQGPQETQYF
TGTGCCAGCAGCTGGTTACAGGGACCCCAAGAGACCCAGTACTTC